The 10 T cell receptor beta chains below were found in one sample sequenced in a study of T cells in Graves' hyperthyroidism and ophthalmopathy (dated by TCRdb to the late 2010s). The library relied on multiplex PCR. Data came from an Illumina HiSeq 2000. Amplification of TCR beta CDR3 regions was carried out from RNA transcripts. The TCR CDR3 was subjected to a first round of RT-PCR using the HTBI primer set and the Qiagen OneStep RT-PCR kit. The raw public reads went through TCRdb reprocessing: fastp at Q25, MiXCR clone calling, in-frame beta chains kept. When rows share a CDR3 protein, they turn into one entry using the most common DNA and genes. The sample table records nearly 750,000 distinct CDR3 sequences; 30% to 40% of these occur just once. Of the sample, less than 35% falls within the top ten clones. Material for sequencing was blood. These receptors were collected from a woman aged 40-49 years with Graves' hyperthyroidism.

This clonotype was seen repeatedly, ten times or more. J is TRBJ2-7 and V is TRBV4-1, with D tentatively TRBD2 (5 bases). CDR1 is MGHRA and CDR2 is YSYEKL in the germline V gene. The CDR3 is made up of 15 amino acids. V lost 6 bases and J 3 bases, leaving 18 bases between the germline ends. The CDR3 is CASSVLPGGRYEQYF. CDR3 bases: TGCGCCAGCAGTGTCCTACCTGGCGGGCGCTACGAGCAGTACTTC.

This clonotype has a handful of counts. The chain recombines TRBV10-1 with TRBJ2-2; 11 bases are shared with TRBD2. The CDR3 length is 14 residues. V lost 4 bases, J lost 6 bases, and 1 base stayed unmatched. Germline V gives CDR1 WNHNN, CDR2 SYGVQD (reference sequence). CDR3 bases: TGCGCCAGCAGTGCACTAGCGGGGGCCGGGGAGCTGTTTTTT. It specifies CASSALAGAGELFF.

In its sample, this clonotype was seen many times. V is TRBV10-3 and J is TRBJ1-2, with D uncertain. This CDR3 is built from 11 residues. V was pared by 0 bases and J by 8 bases, with 4 bases between. Looked up from germline, CDR1 is ENHRY and CDR2 is SYGVKD. CDR3 amino acids: CAISESGGYTF. CDR3 nucleotides: TGTGCCATCAGTGAGTCGGGGGGCTACACCTTC.

This clonotype was observed a handful of times. This chain joins TRBV12-3 or TRBV12-4 and TRBJ1-1; D perhaps matches TRBD1 (5 bases). The CDR3 has 12 residues. V shed 8 bases and J shed 6 bases, with 13 bases lying between them. The chain's CDR3 is CASSGGWAEAFF. The CDR3 nucleotides are TGTGCCAGCTCGGGGGGTTGGGCTGAAGCTTTCTTT.

The V gene is TRBV7-8, the J gene TRBJ2-5, with D tentatively TRBD2 (7 bases). The CDR3 runs to 14 residues. V lost 6 bases, J lost 5 bases, and 16 bases lay in between. Germline V lookup: CDR1 SGHVS, CDR2 FQNEAQ. Written as DNA, the CDR3 is TGTGCCAGCAGTTTCGGGGGGCGTTGGGAGACCCAGTACTTC. Protein product: CASSFGGRWETQYF. Combining the CDR3 with reference TRBV7-8 and TRBJ2-5 gives the whole variable domain GAGVSQSPRYKVAKRGQDVALRCDPISGHVSLFWYQQALGQGPEFLTYFQNEAQLDKSGLPSDRFFAERPEGSVSTLKIQRTQQEDSAVYLCASSFGGRWETQYFGPGTRLLVL.

This clonotype has more than one count but fewer than ten. The chain employs TRBV20-1 and TRBJ2-5, with TRBD2 matching 8 bases. The CDR3 spans 18 residues. The J segment lost 1 base and the V segment lost 3 bases, leaving 16 bases of the junction unmatched. In germline, CDR1 is DFQATT, CDR2 SNEGSKA (reference sequence). CDR3 DNA sequence: TGCAGTGCTAGCCCCCTCGAACAATCCGCGGGGGGCCAAGAGACCCAGTACTTC. It is translated as CSASPLEQSAGGQETQYF.

The rearrangement joins TRBV4-3 to TRBJ2-5; D possibly corresponds to TRBD1 (6 bases). V lost 0 bases, J lost 4 bases, and 12 bases lay in between. The CDR3 sequence is 15 residues long. The germline V gene has CDR1 LGHNA and CDR2 YSLEER. DNA for the CDR3: TGCGCCAGCAGCCAAGACCCAGGGGTAGGAGAGACCCAGTACTTC. Its protein product is CASSQDPGVGETQYF.

V gene TRBV28 combines with J gene TRBJ2-2; D remains unclear. Germline lookup yields CDR1 MDHEN and CDR2 SYDVKM. The CDR3 loop spans 13 amino acids. Trimming pared 1 base from V and 6 bases from J, leaving 6 bases between. CDR3 loop: CASSLSQSGELFF. In DNA form, the CDR3 reads TGTGCCAGCAGTTTATCTCAGTCCGGGGAGCTGTTTTTT.

This clonotype was seen a few times. The V and J genes are TRBV7-2 and TRBJ1-5; the D is unclear. Germline V gene sequence: CDR1 SGHTA, CDR2 FQGNSA. The length of the CDR3 is 14 residues. Trimming removed 5 bases at V and 1 base at J, with 9 bases between. CDR3 region: CASSILKSNQPQHF. The CDR3 DNA sequence: TGTGCCAGCAGCATATTGAAAAGCAATCAGCCCCAGCATTTT.

The table lists this clonotype with many counts. One end of the junction varies from germline; a read error may be responsible. This sequence joins TRBV7-7 and TRBJ1-6; 11 bases agree with TRBD1. Germline V CDR1 and CDR2: SSHAT, FNYEAQ (reference sequence). CDR3 length: 15 residues. The CDR3 loop is CASSVGTGGNSPLHF. CDR3 in DNA: TGTGCTAGCAGCGTCGGGACAGGGGGAAATTCACCCCTCCACTTT.